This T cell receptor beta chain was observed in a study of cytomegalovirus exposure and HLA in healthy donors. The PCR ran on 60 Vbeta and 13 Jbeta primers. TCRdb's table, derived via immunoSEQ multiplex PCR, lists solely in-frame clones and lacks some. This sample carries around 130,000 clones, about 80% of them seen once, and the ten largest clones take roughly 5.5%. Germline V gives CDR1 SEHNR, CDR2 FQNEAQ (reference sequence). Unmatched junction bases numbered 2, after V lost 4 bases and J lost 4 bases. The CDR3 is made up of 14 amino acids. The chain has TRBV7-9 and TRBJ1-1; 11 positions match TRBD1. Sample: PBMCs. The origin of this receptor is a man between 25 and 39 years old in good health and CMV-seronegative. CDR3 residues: CASSSGTGGTEAFF. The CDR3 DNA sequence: TGTGCCAGCAGCTCGGGGACAGGGGGCACTGAAGCTTTCTTT.